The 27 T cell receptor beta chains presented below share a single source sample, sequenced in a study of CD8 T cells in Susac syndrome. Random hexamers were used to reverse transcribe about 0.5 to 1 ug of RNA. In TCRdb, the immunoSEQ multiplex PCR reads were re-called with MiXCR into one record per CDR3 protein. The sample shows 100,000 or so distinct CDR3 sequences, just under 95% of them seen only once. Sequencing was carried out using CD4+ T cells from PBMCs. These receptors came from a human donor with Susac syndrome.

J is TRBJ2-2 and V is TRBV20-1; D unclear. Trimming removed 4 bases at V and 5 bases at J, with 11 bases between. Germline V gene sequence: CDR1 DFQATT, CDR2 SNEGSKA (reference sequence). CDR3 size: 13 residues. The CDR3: CSATRFLTGELFF. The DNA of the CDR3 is TGCAGTGCTACGCGGTTTTTGACCGGGGAGCTGTTTTTT.

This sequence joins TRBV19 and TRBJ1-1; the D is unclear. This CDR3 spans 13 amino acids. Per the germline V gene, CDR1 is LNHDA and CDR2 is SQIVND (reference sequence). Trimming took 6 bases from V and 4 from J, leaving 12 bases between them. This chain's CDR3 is CASSLGRRTEAFF. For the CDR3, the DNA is TGTGCCAGTAGCTTAGGGAGGCGCACTGAAGCTTTCTTT.

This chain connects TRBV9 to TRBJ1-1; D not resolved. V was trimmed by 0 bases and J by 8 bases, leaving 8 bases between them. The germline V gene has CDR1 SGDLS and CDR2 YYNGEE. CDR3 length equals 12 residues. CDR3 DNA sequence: TGTGCCAGCAGCGTAGAGGTACTCGAAGCTTTCTTT. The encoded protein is CASSVEVLEAFF.

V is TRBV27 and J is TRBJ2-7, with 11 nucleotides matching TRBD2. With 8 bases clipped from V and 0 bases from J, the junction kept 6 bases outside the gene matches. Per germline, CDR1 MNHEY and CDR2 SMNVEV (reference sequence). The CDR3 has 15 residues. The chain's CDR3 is CASYTSGGHSYEQYF. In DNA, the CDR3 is TGTGCCAGCTATACTAGCGGGGGACACTCCTACGAGCAGTACTTC.

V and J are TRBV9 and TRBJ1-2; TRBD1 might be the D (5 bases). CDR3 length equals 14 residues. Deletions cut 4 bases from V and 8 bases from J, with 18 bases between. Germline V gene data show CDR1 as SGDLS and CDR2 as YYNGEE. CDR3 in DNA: TGTGCCAGCAGCACCCGCCATCCGGGGGGAGGCTACACCTTC. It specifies CASSTRHPGGGYTF. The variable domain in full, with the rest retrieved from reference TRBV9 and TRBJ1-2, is DSGVTQTPKHLITATGQRVTLRCSPRSGDLSVYWYQQSLDQGLQFLIQYYNGEERAKGNILERFSAQQFPDLHSELNLSSLELGDSALYFCASSTRHPGGGYTFGSGTRLTVV.

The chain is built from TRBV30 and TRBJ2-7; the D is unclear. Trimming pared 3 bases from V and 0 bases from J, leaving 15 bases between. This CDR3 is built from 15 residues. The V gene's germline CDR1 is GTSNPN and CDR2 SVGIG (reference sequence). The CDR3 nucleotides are TGTGCCTGGAGGGCAGTTTTCCTGAGCTCCTACGAGCAGTACTTC. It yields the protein CAWRAVFLSSYEQYF.

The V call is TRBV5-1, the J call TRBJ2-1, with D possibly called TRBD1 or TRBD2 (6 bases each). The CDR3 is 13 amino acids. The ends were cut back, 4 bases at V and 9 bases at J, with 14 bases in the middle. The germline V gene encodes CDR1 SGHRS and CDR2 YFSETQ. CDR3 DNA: TGCGCCAGCAGCCGAATCGGGGGCGCTGAGCAGTTCTTC. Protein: CASSRIGGAEQFF. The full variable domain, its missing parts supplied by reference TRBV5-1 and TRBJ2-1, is KAGVTQTPRYLIKTRGQQVTLSCSPISGHRSVSWYQQTPGQGLQFLFEYFSETQRNKGNFPGRFSGRQFSNSRSEMNVSTLELGDSALYLCASSRIGGAEQFFGPGTRLTVL.

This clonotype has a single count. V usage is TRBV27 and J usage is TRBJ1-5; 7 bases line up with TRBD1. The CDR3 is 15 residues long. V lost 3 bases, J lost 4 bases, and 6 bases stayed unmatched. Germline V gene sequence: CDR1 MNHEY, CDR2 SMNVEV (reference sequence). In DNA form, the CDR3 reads TGTGCCAGCAGTTTGGAAGGGGGCGGTAATCAGCCCCAGCATTTT. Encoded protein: CASSLEGGGNQPQHF.

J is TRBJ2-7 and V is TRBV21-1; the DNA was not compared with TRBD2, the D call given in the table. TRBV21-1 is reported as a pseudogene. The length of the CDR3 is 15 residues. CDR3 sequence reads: CASSPGLAGSYEQYF. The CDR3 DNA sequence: TGTGCCAGCAGCCCTGGACTAGCGGGTTCCTACGAGCAGTACTTC.

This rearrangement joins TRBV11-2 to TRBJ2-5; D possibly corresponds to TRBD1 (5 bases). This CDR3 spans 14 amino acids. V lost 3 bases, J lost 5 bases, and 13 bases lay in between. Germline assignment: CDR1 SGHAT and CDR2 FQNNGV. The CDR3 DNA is TGTGCCAGCAGCTTCGTCACGAAGGGGGAGACCCAGTACTTC. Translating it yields CASSFVTKGETQYF.

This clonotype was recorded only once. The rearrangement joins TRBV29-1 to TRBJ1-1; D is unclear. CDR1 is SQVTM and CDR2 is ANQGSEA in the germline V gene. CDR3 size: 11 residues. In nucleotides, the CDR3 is TGCGTGTTCGAGGACCCGGGGAAAGCTTTCTTT. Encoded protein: CVFEDPGKAFF.

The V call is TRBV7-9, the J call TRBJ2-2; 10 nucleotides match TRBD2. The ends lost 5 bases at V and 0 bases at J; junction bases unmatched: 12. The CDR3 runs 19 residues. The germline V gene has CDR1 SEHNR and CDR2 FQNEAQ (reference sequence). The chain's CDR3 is CASSQGPLAGTTNTGELFF. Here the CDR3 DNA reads TGTGCCAGCAGCCAAGGCCCACTAGCGGGGACGACGAACACCGGGGAGCTGTTTTTT.

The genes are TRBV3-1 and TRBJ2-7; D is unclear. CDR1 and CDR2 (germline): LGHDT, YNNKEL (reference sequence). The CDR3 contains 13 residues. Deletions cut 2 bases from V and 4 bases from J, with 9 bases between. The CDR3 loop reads CASSQSAAYEQYF. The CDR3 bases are TGTGCCAGCAGCCAATCGGCGGCTTACGAGCAGTACTTC.

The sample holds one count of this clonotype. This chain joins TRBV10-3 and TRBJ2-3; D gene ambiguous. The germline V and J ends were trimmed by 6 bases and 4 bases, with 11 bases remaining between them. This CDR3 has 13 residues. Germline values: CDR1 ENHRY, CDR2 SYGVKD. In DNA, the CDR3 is TGTGCCATCAGCTTGACCGCCCCAGATACGCAGTATTTT. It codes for CAISLTAPDTQYF.

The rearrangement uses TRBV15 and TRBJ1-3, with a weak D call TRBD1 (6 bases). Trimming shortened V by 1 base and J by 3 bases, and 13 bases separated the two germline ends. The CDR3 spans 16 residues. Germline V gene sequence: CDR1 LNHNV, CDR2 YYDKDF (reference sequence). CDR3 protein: CATSRAQGTGGNTIYF. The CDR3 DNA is TGTGCCACCAGCAGAGCGCAGGGGACCGGTGGAAACACCATATATTTT.

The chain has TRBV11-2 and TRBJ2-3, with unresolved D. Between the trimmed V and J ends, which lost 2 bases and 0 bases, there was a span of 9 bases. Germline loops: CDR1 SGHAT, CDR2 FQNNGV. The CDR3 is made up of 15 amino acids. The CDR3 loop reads CASSLLFGSTDTQYF. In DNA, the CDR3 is TGTGCCAGCAGCTTATTGTTCGGTAGCACAGATACGCAGTATTTT.

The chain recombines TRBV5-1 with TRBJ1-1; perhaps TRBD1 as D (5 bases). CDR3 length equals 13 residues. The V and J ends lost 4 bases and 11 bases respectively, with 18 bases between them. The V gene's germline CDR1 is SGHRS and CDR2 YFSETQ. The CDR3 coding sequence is TGCGCCAGCAGCCTGGTAGGGGAACGTTGGGCTTTCTTT. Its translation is CASSLVGERWAFF.

The DNA for the CDR3 is TGCAGTGTCAGGGGGCCGTCCACTGAAGCTTTCTTT. This gives the protein CSVRGPSTEAFF. This chain joins TRBV20-1 and TRBJ1-1; 8 bases agree with TRBD1. Trimming at V came to 7 bases and at J to 4 bases, leaving 5 bases not matched to a gene. CDR1 is DFQATT and CDR2 is SNEGSKA in the germline V gene (reference sequence). The CDR3 has 12 residues.

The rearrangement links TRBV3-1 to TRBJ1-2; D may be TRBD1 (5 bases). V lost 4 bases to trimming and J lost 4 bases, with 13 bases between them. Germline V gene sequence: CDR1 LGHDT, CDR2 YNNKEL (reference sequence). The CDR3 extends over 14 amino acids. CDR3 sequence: CASSPLRDFYGYTF. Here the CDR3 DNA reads TGTGCCAGCAGCCCTCTCCGGGACTTCTATGGCTACACCTTC.

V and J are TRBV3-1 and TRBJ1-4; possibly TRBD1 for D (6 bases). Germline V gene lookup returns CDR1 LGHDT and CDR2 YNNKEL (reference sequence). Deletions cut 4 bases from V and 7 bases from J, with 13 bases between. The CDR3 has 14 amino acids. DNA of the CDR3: TGTGCCAGCAGCCCCGGACAGCCTGGTGAAAAACTGTTTTTT. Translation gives CASSPGQPGEKLFF.

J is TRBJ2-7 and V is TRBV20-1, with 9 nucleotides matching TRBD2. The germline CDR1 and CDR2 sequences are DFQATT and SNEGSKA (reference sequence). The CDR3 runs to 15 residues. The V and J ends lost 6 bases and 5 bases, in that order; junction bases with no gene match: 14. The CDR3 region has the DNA TGCAGTGCCCGATTAGGGCGGGGGGGCCGCCACGAGCAGTACTTC. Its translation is CSARLGRGGRHEQYF.

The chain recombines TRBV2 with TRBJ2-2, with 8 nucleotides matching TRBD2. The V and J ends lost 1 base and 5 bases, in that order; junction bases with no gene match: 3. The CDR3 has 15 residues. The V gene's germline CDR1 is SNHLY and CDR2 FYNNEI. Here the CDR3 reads CASSEVREGTGELFF. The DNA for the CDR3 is TGTGCCAGCAGTGAAGTCCGGGAGGGGACCGGGGAGCTGTTTTTT.

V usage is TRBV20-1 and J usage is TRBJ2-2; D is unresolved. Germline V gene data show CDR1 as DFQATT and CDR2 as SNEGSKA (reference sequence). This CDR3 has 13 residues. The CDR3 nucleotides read TGCAGCGCGAATTCACCCGGCACCGGGGAGCTGTTTTTT. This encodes CSANSPGTGELFF.

Here the CDR3 reads CASSTGSGQPQHF. Here the CDR3 DNA reads TGTGCCTCCTCGACAGGGAGTGGTCAGCCCCAGCATTTT. The chain uses TRBV30 and TRBJ1-5; TRBD1 agrees at 7 bases. The germline V gene encodes CDR1 GTSNPN and CDR2 SVGIG (reference sequence). This CDR3 comprises 13 residues. Trimming at V came to 7 bases and at J to 6 bases, leaving 9 bases not matched to a gene.

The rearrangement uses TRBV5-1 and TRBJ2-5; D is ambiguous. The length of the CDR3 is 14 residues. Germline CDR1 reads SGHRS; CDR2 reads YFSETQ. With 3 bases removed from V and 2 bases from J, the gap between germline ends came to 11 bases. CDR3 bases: TGCGCCAGCAGCTACCGGCCCCAGCAAGAGACCCAGTACTTC. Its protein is CASSYRPQQETQYF. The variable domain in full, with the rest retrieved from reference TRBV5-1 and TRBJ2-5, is KAGVTQTPRYLIKTRGQQVTLSCSPISGHRSVSWYQQTPGQGLQFLFEYFSETQRNKGNFPGRFSGRQFSNSRSEMNVSTLELGDSALYLCASSYRPQQETQYFGPGTRLLVL.

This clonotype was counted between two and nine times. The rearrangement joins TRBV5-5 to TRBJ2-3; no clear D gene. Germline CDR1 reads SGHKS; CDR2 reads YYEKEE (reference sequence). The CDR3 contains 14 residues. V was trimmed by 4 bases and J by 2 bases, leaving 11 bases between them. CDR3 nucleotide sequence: TGTGCCAGCAGCATAGGACGGTTCACAGATACGCAGTATTTT. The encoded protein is CASSIGRFTDTQYF.

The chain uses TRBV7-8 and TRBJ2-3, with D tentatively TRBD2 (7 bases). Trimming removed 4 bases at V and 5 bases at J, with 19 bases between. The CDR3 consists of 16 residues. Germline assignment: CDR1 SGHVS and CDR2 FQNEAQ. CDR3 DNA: TGTGCCAGCAGCTCCCGTGGGGGGGGGCCTGAAGATACGCAGTATTTT. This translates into CASSSRGGGPEDTQYF.